One T cell receptor (beta chain) is described in this entry. The antigen remains unidentified. Libraries were prepared by immunoSEQ multiplex PCR; TCRdb keeps only in-frame clonotypes and omits some of them. The repertoire holds 50,000 to 75,000 clones, with 65% to 80% as singletons. The data derive from a study of T cell responses to AZD1222 COVID-19 vaccine. Whole-study results and caveats: Spike-spanning, vaccine-associated CD4 TCRs were dominant at 160-218 and 743-854. Without day 14 samples, only post-peak T cell repertoires were studied. Donors were mostly white British, more females; clonal diversity possibly underestimated.

The sequenced sample was peripheral blood, obtained on day 0 of AZD1222 vaccination. The sequence derives from an adult in good health.

CDR3 sequence: CASRGQGPIEKLFF. The CDR3, as DNA: TGTGCCAGCAGAGGACAGGGCCCGATCGAAAAACTGTTTTTT. This sequence joins TRBV2 and TRBJ1-4; 8 bases align to TRBD1. Unmatched junction bases numbered 8, after V lost 6 bases and J lost 8 bases. The V gene's germline CDR1 is SNHLY and CDR2 FYNNEI. There are 14 residues in the CDR3.